The following is a T cell receptor beta chain sequence with its context. Its antigen is currently unknown. This sample is part of a study of cytomegalovirus exposure and HLA in healthy donors. The wider study: Of the donors genotyped, a few hundred in all, less than 90% fell in the Caucasian-associated ancestry cluster. Study conclusions and caveats: The investigators catalogued 160 or so TCR beta chains as cytomegalovirus-associated. CMV serostatus was the only immune exposure information that was available.

The ends were cut back, 4 bases at V and 10 bases at J, with 19 bases in the middle. The CDR3 is 14 residues long. Germline V lookup: CDR1 SGDLS, CDR2 YYNGEE. PCR employed 60 Vbeta and 13 Jbeta primers. Data came from immunoSEQ multiplex PCR; TCRdb stores just in-frame clones and leaves some out. The data show 90,000 to 120,000 clones, with less than 85% seen just once and about 15% held by the top ten. The clonotype was recovered from a woman in her thirties or forties in good health and CMV-seropositive. The gene calls are TRBV9 and TRBJ2-3; perhaps TRBD2 as D (6 bases). The sample consisted of PBMCs. CDR3 nucleotide sequence: TGTGCCAGCAGCCCCATTCAAAAGGGAGGTTCGCAGTATTTT. Translated: CASSPIQKGGSQYF. Full variable domain (outside the CDR3, taken from reference TRBV9 and TRBJ2-3): DSGVTQTPKHLITATGQRVTLRCSPRSGDLSVYWYQQSLDQGLQFLIQYYNGEERAKGNILERFSAQQFPDLHSELNLSSLELGDSALYFCASSPIQKGGSQYFGPGTRLTVL.